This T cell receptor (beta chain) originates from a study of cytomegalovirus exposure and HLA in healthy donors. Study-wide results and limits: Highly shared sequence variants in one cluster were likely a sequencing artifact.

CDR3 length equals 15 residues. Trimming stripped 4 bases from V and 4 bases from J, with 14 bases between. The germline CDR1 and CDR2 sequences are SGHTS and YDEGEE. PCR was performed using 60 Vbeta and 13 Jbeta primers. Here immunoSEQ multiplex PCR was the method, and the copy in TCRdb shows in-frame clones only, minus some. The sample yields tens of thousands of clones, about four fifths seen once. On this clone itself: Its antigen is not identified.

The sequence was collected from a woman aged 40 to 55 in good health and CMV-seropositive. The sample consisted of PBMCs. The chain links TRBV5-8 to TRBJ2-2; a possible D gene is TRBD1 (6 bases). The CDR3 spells CASSARQAPTGELFF. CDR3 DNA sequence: TGTGCCAGCAGCGCCCGACAGGCCCCCACCGGGGAGCTGTTTTTT.